The 15 T cell receptor beta chains presented below share a single source sample, sequenced in a study of blood T cell repertoires in COVID-19. Data came from immunoSEQ multiplex PCR; TCRdb stores just in-frame clones and leaves some out. The table includes approximately 170,000 clones, about 85% detected once. The material sequenced was peripheral blood. These receptors originate from an elderly man with COVID-19, enrolled during active disease.

This clone showed up just a few times. This chain connects TRBV7-2 to TRBJ2-5; TRBD1 might be the D (6 bases). CDR3 length equals 17 residues. V dropped 1 base and J dropped 4 bases, with 19 bases sitting between them. CDR1 and CDR2 from the germline V gene are SGHTA and FQGNSA. CDR3 DNA sequence: TGTGCCAGCAGCTTAGGGGGATTACAGGGTCGGGGAGAGACCCAGTACTTC. This encodes CASSLGGLQGRGETQYF.

Remarks on this clone: This sample also contains other DNA sequences that code for the same CDR3. J is TRBJ2-1 and V is TRBV5-1; 9 nucleotides agree with TRBD2. Germline-derived CDR1 and CDR2 are SGHRS and YFSETQ. The CDR3 length is 16 residues. J was trimmed by 0 bases and V by 0 bases; bases with no gene match: 1. CDR3 bases: TGCGCCAGCAGCTTGGTAGCGGGGGCCTCCTACAATGAGCAGTTCTTC. This sequence encodes CASSLVAGASYNEQFF.

This chain joins TRBV5-6 and TRBJ1-3, with D hard to call. CDR3 length: 14 residues. Per the germline V gene, CDR1 is SGHDT and CDR2 is YYEEEE. The V end lost 3 bases, the J end lost 1 base, and 8 bases lay between the germline ends. The CDR3 reads CASSSDFSGNTIYF. In DNA form, the CDR3 reads TGTGCCAGCAGCTCAGATTTTTCTGGAAACACCATATATTTT.

This sequence joins TRBV7-2 and TRBJ2-1; D possibly corresponds to TRBD1 (6 bases). Germline CDR1 SGHTA, CDR2 FQGNSA. V gave up 7 bases and J gave up 8 bases, with 21 bases separating them. The CDR3 has 15 residues. CDR3 DNA: TGTGCCAGCAACTTGCTCGGGACACCCGAGGATGAGCAGTTCTTC. It codes for CASNLLGTPEDEQFF.

J is TRBJ1-5 and V is TRBV6-5, with 10 bases identical to TRBD1. V lost 8 bases, J lost 6 bases, and 4 bases stayed unmatched. Per germline, CDR1 MNHEY and CDR2 SVGAGI. CDR3 length equals 13 residues. The CDR3 sequence: CASLGQGGQPQHF. CDR3 DNA sequence: TGTGCCAGCCTAGGACAGGGGGGTCAGCCCCAGCATTTT.

This rearrangement joins TRBV3-1 (or the pseudogene TRBV3-2) to TRBJ2-7; maybe TRBD2 (5 bases). The V gene lost 4 bases and the J gene lost 6 bases, with 16 bases spanning the gap. CDR1 is LGHDT and CDR2 is YNNKEL in the germline V gene (reference sequence). This CDR3 has 14 residues. CDR3 in amino acids: CASSPSEGSGEQYF. The CDR3 DNA reads as TGTGCCAGCAGCCCCTCCGAGGGATCCGGCGAGCAGTACTTC.

This clone was observed at least ten times. V usage is TRBV5-4 and J usage is TRBJ2-2; D remains ambiguous. Between the trimmed V and J ends, which lost 4 bases and 4 bases, there was a span of 8 bases. The CDR3 runs 13 residues. CDR1 is SGHNT and CDR2 is YYREEE in the germline V gene (reference sequence). CDR3 bases: TGTGCCAGCAGCCTCCAGTCCACCGGGGAGCTGTTTTTT. It translates to CASSLQSTGELFF.

The chain has TRBV30 and TRBJ1-6; 7 nucleotides agree with TRBD1. The CDR3 runs 13 residues. The germline CDR1 and CDR2 sequences are GTSNPN and SVGIG (reference sequence). V gave up 1 base and J gave up 9 bases; unmatched junction bases: 3. Here the CDR3 DNA reads TGTGCCTGGAGTGACAGGGGTGGTTCACCCCTCCACTTT. Its protein is CAWSDRGGSPLHF.

The chain is built from TRBV7-2 and TRBJ2-3, with 9 bases aligning to TRBD2. After removal of 8 bases from V and 3 bases from J, the junction contained 6 bases not matched to a gene. This CDR3 has 14 residues. Looked up from germline, CDR1 is SGHTA and CDR2 is FQGNSA. In DNA, the CDR3 is TGTGCCAGCGGGACTAGCCCGGTAACAGATACGCAGTATTTT. It yields the protein CASGTSPVTDTQYF.

The V gene is TRBV5-6, the J gene TRBJ1-1, with a tentative D call TRBD1 (5 bases). Trimming pared 3 bases from V and 0 bases from J, leaving 15 bases between. CDR1 SGHDT and CDR2 YYEEEE come from the germline V gene. The CDR3 length is 16 residues. This chain's CDR3 is CASSSAGQGLNTEAFF. The CDR3 DNA follows: TGTGCCAGCAGCTCAGCAGGCCAGGGATTGAACACTGAAGCTTTCTTT. Full variable domain (rest looked up from reference TRBV5-6 and TRBJ1-1): DAGVTQSPTHLIKTRGQQVTLRCSPKSGHDTVSWYQQALGQGPQFIFQYYEEEERQRGNFPDRFSGHQFPNYSSELNVNALLLGDSALYLCASSSAGQGLNTEAFFGQGTRLTVV.

This chain joins TRBV5-5 and TRBJ2-7; D may be TRBD1 (6 bases). The CDR3 length is 14 residues. V was clipped by 1 base and J by 2 bases, with 10 bases between them. Per the germline V gene, CDR1 is SGHKS and CDR2 is YYEKEE (reference sequence). CDR3 residues: CASSLQGLTYEQYF. The CDR3 nucleotides read TGTGCCAGCAGCTTGCAGGGGTTAACCTACGAGCAGTACTTC. Filled out from reference TRBV5-5 and TRBJ2-7, the complete variable domain reads DAGVTQSPTHLIKTRGQQVTLRCSPISGHKSVSWYQQVLGQGPQFIFQYYEKEERGRGNFPDRFSARQFPNYSSELNVNALLLGDSALYLCASSLQGLTYEQYFGPGTRLTVT.

V is TRBV5-1 and J is TRBJ2-2, with D unresolved. The CDR3 spans 16 residues. Germline loops: CDR1 SGHRS, CDR2 YFSETQ. Trimming left V 0 bases short and J 3 bases short, with 12 bases between. This CDR3 is CASSLGSNSYTGELFF. DNA of the CDR3: TGCGCCAGCAGCTTGGGGTCCAACTCGTACACCGGGGAGCTGTTTTTT.

This clone was recorded once. The chain links TRBV2 to TRBJ1-5; D is unclear. Trimming took off 3 bases at V and 2 bases at J, with 11 bases between the two ends. The CDR3 is made up of 15 amino acids. The germline CDR1 and CDR2 sequences are SNHLY and FYNNEI. This CDR3 reads CASSEQFQGNQPQHF. The CDR3 nucleotides read TGTGCCAGCAGTGAGCAGTTCCAAGGCAATCAGCCCCAGCATTTT.

V and J are TRBV28 and TRBJ1-4; possible D gene TRBD1, 6 bases. Trimming removed 4 bases at V and 7 bases at J, with 16 bases between. This CDR3 contains 15 residues. Germline V gives CDR1 MDHEN, CDR2 SYDVKM. CDR3 amino acids: CASSSGPGATEKLFF. The CDR3 nucleotides are TGTGCCAGCAGTTCTGGACCAGGGGCTACTGAAAAACTGTTTTTT.

In this sample, this clone turned up once. The chain carries TRBV4-2 and TRBJ1-6, with D hard to call. The germline V gene encodes CDR1 LGHNA and CDR2 YNFKEQ. The CDR3 consists of 14 residues. The V gene lost 0 bases and the J gene lost 9 bases, with 9 bases spanning the gap. The CDR3 loop is CASSQDGAGSPLHF. The CDR3 DNA follows: TGTGCCAGCAGCCAAGATGGAGCGGGTTCACCCCTCCACTTT.